This T cell receptor (beta chain) was obtained from a study of OX40 agonist ivuxolimab in advanced cancers. The repertoire was sequenced with immunoSEQ multiplex PCR; TCRdb's copy has only in-frame clones and lacks some. The sample records 40,000 to 50,000 clones, 70% to 90% being singletons. This TCR was sampled from an adult with an advanced solid tumor such as melanoma, head and neck, liver or kidney cancer. The source material was CD4+ or CD8+ T cells sorted from blood, sampled in a trial of the OX40 agonist ivuxolimab.

CDR3 sequence: CAISETGTSLGTGELFF. The CDR3 DNA reads as TGTGCCATCAGTGAGACCGGGACTAGCCTGGGGACCGGGGAGCTGTTTTTT. This chain uses TRBV10-3 with TRBJ2-2; 9 bases are shared with TRBD2. The ends lost 2 bases at V and 5 bases at J; junction bases unmatched: 9. The CDR3 loop spans 17 amino acids. CDR1 is ENHRY, CDR2 SYGVKD, per germline.